One sample yielded the 10 T cell receptor beta chains listed below, sequenced in a study of cytomegalovirus exposure and HLA in healthy donors. Primers: 60 Vbeta forward and 13 Jbeta reverse. Only in-frame clones appear in the TCRdb table, and some are missing; sequencing was by immunoSEQ multiplex PCR. The profile shows 150,000 to 200,000 clones, about 81% of them singletons. The sample taken for sequencing was PBMCs. These receptors were obtained from a young man in good health and CMV-seronegative.

The chain couples TRBV7-8 to TRBJ1-1, with TRBD1 matching over 8 bases. Trimming cost V 3 bases and J 2 bases; bases outside gene matches: 2. There are 14 residues in the CDR3. The germline CDR1 and CDR2 sequences are SGHVS and FQNEAQ. This CDR3 is CASSLGTGNTEAFF. The CDR3 nucleotides are TGTGCCAGCAGCTTGGGGACAGGCAACACTGAAGCTTTCTTT.

The chain joins TRBV6-5 to TRBJ2-3, with 7 bases fitting TRBD1. CDR1 and CDR2 from the germline V gene are MNHEY and SVGAGI. The CDR3 is 15 amino acids. V shed 2 bases and J 0 bases; nucleotides not matched to a gene: 2. The CDR3 DNA reads TGTGCCAGCAGTTACCGGGACAGAAGCACAGATACGCAGTATTTT. This translates into CASSYRDRSTDTQYF.

The V call is TRBV7-2, the J call TRBJ2-7; 8 nucleotides line up with TRBD1. The germline gives CDR1 SGHTA, CDR2 FQGNSA. With 2 bases clipped from V and 3 bases from J, the junction kept 3 bases outside the gene matches. This CDR3 has 14 residues. The CDR3 is CASSLTGGDYEQYF. DNA for the CDR3: TGTGCCAGCAGCTTAACAGGGGGAGACTACGAGCAGTACTTC.

This chain links TRBV7-3 with TRBJ1-1; unclear D gene. Germline V gene lookup returns CDR1 SGHTA and CDR2 FQGTGA. Trimming left V 2 bases short and J 1 base short, with 8 bases between. The CDR3 contains 14 residues. The CDR3 reads CASSLSEANTEAFF. In nucleotides, the CDR3 is TGTGCCAGCAGCTTATCTGAGGCGAACACTGAAGCTTTCTTT.

CDR3 in DNA: TGTGCCAGCAGCCAGAGACAGGGCTGGGAGACCCAGTACTTC. Encoded protein: CASSQRQGWETQYF. The chain couples TRBV6-6 to TRBJ2-5; 7 bases match TRBD1. Germline CDR1 reads MNHNY; CDR2 reads SVGAGI (reference sequence). J was trimmed by 5 bases and V by 6 bases; bases with no gene match: 9. This CDR3 contains 14 residues.

The gene calls are TRBV11-3 and TRBJ2-5; TRBD2 agrees at 9 bases. The CDR3 runs 15 residues. V trimming: 6 bases; J trimming: 1 base; junction bases outside the gene matches: 6. In germline, CDR1 is SGHNT, CDR2 YENEEA. The CDR3 loop is CASSRGTSFQETQYF. The CDR3, as DNA: TGTGCCAGCAGTCGTGGGACTAGCTTCCAAGAGACCCAGTACTTC.

This chain uses TRBV4-3 with TRBJ2-5; D possibly corresponds to TRBD1 (5 bases). TRBJ2-7 matches the DNA end more closely, so the J call is doubtful. From germline, CDR1 is LGHNA and CDR2 YSLEER. This CDR3 region has 15 residues. The CDR3 is CASSPVAEGAYEQYF. The CDR3 nucleotides read TGCGCCAGCAGCCCCGTAGCTGAAGGGGCCTACGAGCAGTACTTC.

The rearrangement joins TRBV4-2 to TRBJ2-6, with TRBD1 identical over 12 bases. The V segment lost 1 base and the J segment 2 bases; nucleotides outside the gene matches: 6. The CDR3 is made up of 19 amino acids. Germline CDR1 is LGHNA and CDR2 is YNFKEQ. In nucleotides, the CDR3 is TGTGCCAGCAGCCAAGGACGGGACAGGGGGCAGCCTGGGGCCAACGTCCTGACTTTC. It is translated as CASSQGRDRGQPGANVLTF.

The chain recombines TRBV6-1 with TRBJ2-7; a possible D gene is TRBD1 (5 bases). Trimming removed 4 bases from V and 1 base from J, with 11 bases in between. Germline lookup yields CDR1 MNHNS and CDR2 SASEGT. The CDR3 runs 14 residues. CDR3 sequence reads: CASSGRQRSYEQYF. Written as DNA, the CDR3 is TGTGCCAGCAGTGGGAGACAGAGGTCCTACGAGCAGTACTTC.

This clone was seen a handful of times. The gene calls are TRBV4-3 and TRBJ2-5; a weak D match, TRBD1 (5 bases). CDR1 and CDR2 from the germline V gene are LGHNA and YSLEER. The CDR3 is 15 residues long. V was pared by 0 bases and J by 1 base, with 9 bases between. Here the CDR3 reads CASSQDHDSQETQYF. CDR3 coding DNA: TGCGCCAGCAGCCAAGATCATGACAGCCAAGAGACCCAGTACTTC.